This T cell receptor (beta chain) derives from a study of PD-1 blockade in classical Hodgkin lymphoma. Study-level information: On a schedule of every 2 weeks, patients received nivolumab 3 mg/kg intravenously.

Specified time point: cycle 4 day 1 (C4D1), after 6 weeks of nivolumab. Relapse was seen in all patients after autologous stem cell transplantation, and brentuximab vedotin exposure was variable. As regards this clone: What it recognizes is unknown.

Produced via immunoSEQ multiplex PCR; TCRdb's table is partial and in-frame only. The repertoire holds about 27,000 clones, with over 60% as singletons. Per germline, CDR1 SNHLY and CDR2 FYNNEI. The CDR3 consists of 12 residues. The V end was cut by 5 bases, the J end by 5 bases, with 10 bases between. Findings and limits, study-wide: By cycle point C4D1, TCR diversity had risen significantly in CD4+ cells (but not CD8+ cells). Causes of the repertoire differences remain undefined, possibly disease activity or prior therapy. Exclusion removed patients who began nivolumab under 1 year after ASCT.

The receptor was derived from a human donor with classical Hodgkin lymphoma. The input for sequencing was peripheral blood mononuclear cells (PBMCs), taken before the fourth cycle of nivolumab. V is TRBV2 and J is TRBJ2-7; TRBD2 is a possible D gene (5 bases). CDR3 loop: CASSPLANEQYF. The CDR3 DNA is TGTGCCAGCAGTCCCCTAGCAAACGAGCAGTACTTC.